The present TCR beta chain was sequenced within a study of T cell responses to AZD1222 COVID-19 vaccine (dated by TCRdb to the early 2020s). General notes on the study: A total of under 250 trial participants underwent TCR sequencing, of whom 200 to 220 had received two doses of AZD1222 and around 25 had received two doses of the MenACWY control vaccine. Trial participants were enrolled by age into 18-55, 56-69 and 70-plus year subgroups, with about 150, 28 and 57 TCR-sequenced participants respectively. General conclusions and limits of the study: The 56-69-year group was small, and its depth increase did not reach significance, likely because of low power. Because no day 14 peak-response samples were available, repertoires were characterized only after the peak T cell response. Vaccine-associated CD4 TCRs spanned the whole spike protein, with dominant responses in regions 160-218 and 743-854. Most participants were white British and females outnumbered males, and the authors suggested that clonal diversity may have been underestimated. Spike-specific TCR breadth and depth rose significantly after two AZD1222 doses compared with day 0 and with MenACWY recipients. Reportedly, close to half of the unique spike-specific TCRs recognized epitopes lying outside the regions that are mutated in the B.1.351 and B.1.1.7 variants. Conclusions about previously exposed vaccinees were limited because only a handful of AZD1222 recipients were SARS-CoV-2 seropositive at baseline.

The CDR3 regions of human TCRbeta chains were subjected to immunosequencing. In the original analysis: Repertoire TCRs were matched against a reference library of SARS-CoV-2-specific TCRs generated with the MIRA antigen-specificity platform. Breadth meant the fraction of unique TCRs that were SARS-CoV-2-associated, whereas depth meant the fraction of total T cells that were SARS-CoV-2-associated. Using the MIRA data, each spike-specific TCR was mapped to the spike region that the TCR reacts to and placed in a CD4 or CD8 class. Log10-transformed breadth and depth values were compared by one-way ANOVA with Sidak's multiple comparisons tests. What TCRdb holds here is the immuneACCESS table cut down to in-frame rearrangements. Part of the clones is not present; checked against another copy, under half of the missing clones reflect an unresolved V gene, and the others are unexplained. That table furnishes V, J and clone size, whereas the DNA furnished D and trimming. The sample data list over 100,000 clones, and around 90% of these were observed just once. The top ten clones comprise just over 2.5% of the sample.

Sample time point, as interpreted from the label and publication: about 28 days (+/-7) after the second vaccine dose. AZD1222 recipients with second doses at about 4 weeks or about 12 weeks were pooled, because spike-specific TCR depth and breadth did not differ between schedules. Vaccinee samples were obtained from the UK trials COV001 and COV002, which included a single-blind randomized controlled phase 2/3 trial of AZD1222 (ChAdOx1 nCoV-19) in healthy adults. Trial participant PBMC samples were collected at day 0 and day 28 after the second dose for TCRbeta chain sequencing. As concerns this clone: The specificity of this receptor is unknown. Nothing much larger sits one base from this clone, and base qualities are not available.

Via the germline V gene, CDR1 is MNHEY and CDR2 SVGAGI. V is pared back by 8 bases and J by 4 bases, with 12 bases lying between the germline termini. The CDR3 starts with the cysteine, ends with the phenylalanine, and has 13 residues. This entry keeps only the CDR3 DNA: 39 bases, framed from base 1. The origin of this receptor is an adult who received the AZD1222 COVID-19 vaccine. Sequencing was performed on peripheral blood, taken 28 days after the second AZD1222 dose. In this chain, TRBV6-5 is recombined with TRBJ1-3; the D region possibly corresponds to TRBD1 (5 bases align). The CDR3 reads as follows: CASGTVAGNTIYF. The bases read TGTGCCAGCGGGACGGTCGCCGGAAACACCATATATTTT.